One sample yielded the 8 T cell receptor beta chains listed below, sequenced in a study of blood T cell repertoires in COVID-19. TCRdb's copy holds only in-frame clones and misses some; the assay was immunoSEQ multiplex PCR. The sample records 150,000 to 200,000 clones, 70% to 80% being singletons. The sample taken for sequencing was peripheral blood. These receptors originate from a woman aged 40-49 years with COVID-19, enrolled during active disease.

The genes are TRBV12-3 or TRBV12-4 and TRBJ2-3; D gene unclear. The CDR3 is 12 residues long. Deletions cut 8 bases from V and 0 bases from J, with 6 bases between. The CDR3 spells CASATSTDTQYF. CDR3 coding DNA: TGTGCCAGCGCTACTAGCACAGATACGCAGTATTTT.

This chain uses TRBV5-4 with TRBJ1-1; D unresolved. The CDR3 sequence is 16 residues long. The germline gives CDR1 SGHNT, CDR2 YYREEE (reference sequence). V lost 0 bases and J lost 0, with 12 bases in between. The CDR3 is CASSLEGGSLNTEAFF. In DNA form, the CDR3 reads TGTGCCAGCAGCTTGGAAGGAGGGTCCTTGAACACTGAAGCTTTCTTT.

This chain links TRBV7-8 with TRBJ2-7; 9 bases align to TRBD1. The ends lost 5 bases at V and 6 bases at J; junction bases unmatched: 5. Germline-derived CDR1 and CDR2 are SGHVS and FQNEAQ. The length of the CDR3 is 13 residues. The CDR3 DNA follows: TGTGCCAGCAGCCCGGGACAGGGCCGCGAGCAGTACTTC. This gives the protein CASSPGQGREQYF.

V gene TRBV19 combines with J gene TRBJ1-4, with 10 positions matching TRBD1. Germline V lookup: CDR1 LNHDA, CDR2 SQIVND (reference sequence). The CDR3 extends over 17 amino acids. Trimming at V came to 11 bases and at J to 7 bases, leaving 19 bases not matched to a gene. This CDR3 is CASAGDRGSLVSEKLFF. As DNA, the CDR3 is TGTGCCTCCGCCGGGGACAGGGGAAGTTTAGTCAGTGAAAAACTGTTTTTT.

J is TRBJ2-1 and V is TRBV27; tentative D call: TRBD2 (6 bases). V gave up 7 bases and J gave up 0 bases, with 10 bases separating them. The CDR3 has 14 amino acids. From germline, CDR1 is MNHEY and CDR2 SMNVEV (reference sequence). CDR3 protein: CASNGSGSYNEQFF. For the CDR3, the DNA is TGTGCCAGCAACGGGAGCGGCTCCTACAATGAGCAGTTCTTC.

The chain links TRBV7-3 to TRBJ2-3; 8 bases line up with TRBD2. The CDR3 consists of 15 residues. Looked up from germline, CDR1 is SGHTA and CDR2 is FQGTGA. The ends lost 1 base at V and 6 bases at J; junction bases unmatched: 6. CDR3 sequence reads: CASSLSGSGVDTQYF. CDR3 DNA sequence: TGTGCCAGCAGCTTAAGTGGTAGCGGGGTGGATACGCAGTATTTT.

The chain joins TRBV2 to TRBJ2-2, with TRBD2 matching 11 bases. CDR1 and CDR2 (germline): SNHLY, FYNNEI. The CDR3 sequence is 16 residues long. J lost 7 bases, V lost 7 bases, and 11 bases had no gene match. Here the CDR3 reads CASNLLAGVGGGELFF. The DNA for the CDR3 is TGTGCCAGCAATCTACTAGCGGGAGTAGGGGGCGGGGAGCTGTTTTTT.

The chain joins TRBV9 to TRBJ2-3; 15 positions agree with TRBD2. The CDR3 runs 17 residues. The germline gives CDR1 SGDLS, CDR2 YYNGEE. Trimming removed 4 bases from V and 3 bases from J; junction bases left unmatched: 6. CDR3 DNA sequence: TGTGCCAGCAGCAAAGGGACTAGCGGGAGGCTAACAGATACGCAGTATTTT. Translated, it gives CASSKGTSGRLTDTQYF.